Below, 24 T cell receptor beta chains from the same sample are listed, as sequenced in a study of CD8+ T cells in alopecia areata. Cell sorting was performed on pooled cutaneous lymph node cells with CD4, CD8alpha, NKG2D, NKG2ACE and other markers. Sequencing relied on a cDNA template that was reverse transcribed from extracted RNA. The assay was immunoSEQ multiplex PCR, and TCRdb's table has in-frame clones only and misses some. This sample comprises approximately 280,000 clones, none seen once only. Sequencing was carried out using CD4+ T cells sorted from a lymph node. These receptor sequences come from a C3H/HeJ mouse with alopecia areata. MHC haplotype here: H2-k.

Concerning this clone: Mouse names are used for the genes. Sequencing ends 4 residues short of the CDR3 end; the germline J gene provides the rest. Other DNA sequences in the sample encode the same CDR3. The V call is TRBV5, the J call TRBJ2-1, with TRBD2 identical over 9 bases. CDR1 and CDR2 (germline): LGHNA, YNLKQL (reference sequence). V lost 1 base to trimming and J lost 4 bases; unmatched junction nucleotides: 2. The CDR3 is 15 amino acids. CDR3 sequence: CASSQVGGAYAEQFF. Partial CDR3 DNA: TGTGCCAGCAGCCAAGTTGGGGGGGCGTATGCT.

Details on this clone: The gene symbols are mouse symbols. The read terminates 4 residues before the CDR3 end, so the remaining end is supplied by the germline J gene. The sample has other DNA sequences that encode this CDR3 too. The chain has TRBV13-1 and TRBJ2-7; 9 bases agree with TRBD2. Unmatched junction bases numbered 1, after V lost 6 bases and J lost 3 bases. Germline CDR1 and CDR2: NSHNY and SYGAGN. CDR3 length equals 12 residues. The CDR3 spells CASTGLGYEQYF. The sequenced part of the CDR3 DNA is TGTGCCAGCACGGGACTGGGCTAT.

Concerning this clone: The germline and genes are mouse ones. The sequenced fragment ends 4 residues before the CDR3 boundary, so the rest is inferred from the germline J gene. The rearrangement links TRBV14 to TRBJ2-5; D might be TRBD1 (6 bases). Germline-derived CDR1 and CDR2 are SGHDT and FRDEAV. CDR3 length: 13 amino acids. Trimming left V 8 bases short and J 0 bases short, with 10 bases between. CDR3 bases read: TGTGCCAGTGGGACAATTAACCAAGAC. This gives the protein CASGTINQD. The full CDR3 is CASGTINQDTQYF. Supplemented by reference TRBV14 and TRBJ2-5, the full variable domain reads EAGVTQSPRYAVLQEGQAVSFWCDPISGHDTLYWYQQPRDQGPQLLVYFRDEAVIDNSQLPSDRFSAVRPKGTNSTLKIQSAKQGDTATYLCASGTINQDTQYFGPGTRLLVL.

This clone was counted between two and nine times. Each gene name is a mouse one. The read is 4 residues too short to cover the CDR3 end, so that end is filled in from the germline J gene. The V and J genes are TRBV13-1 and TRBJ2-2; possibly TRBD1 for D (6 bases). The CDR3 loop spans 16 amino acids. Trimming pared 3 bases from V and 0 bases from J, leaving 12 bases between. The germline CDR1 and CDR2 sequences are NSHNY and SYGAGN. The sequenced CDR3 bases are TGTGCCAGCAGTGCCCAACAGGGAACAAACACCGGG. Amino acids: CASSAQQGTNTG. The whole CDR3 reads CASSAQQGTNTGQLYF.

A note on this clone: Gene and germline names: mouse. The read terminates 4 residues ahead of where the CDR3 ends, so the germline J gene completes it. The chain couples TRBV1 to TRBJ1-1; TRBD1 aligns across 7 bases. Germline V gives CDR1 NSQYPW, CDR2 LRSPGD (reference sequence). The CDR3 sequence is 15 residues long. The CDR3 sequence is CTCSAEGTGTAEVFF. The covered CDR3 bases are TGCACCTGCAGTGCAGAGGGTACCGGGACAGCA. The whole variable domain, remainder taken from reference TRBV1 and TRBJ1-1, is VTLLEQNPRWRLVPRGQAVNLRCILKNSQYPWMSWYQQDLQKQLQWLFTLRSPGDKEVKSLPGADYLATRVTDTELRLQVANMSQGRTLYCTCSAEGTGTAEVFFGKGTRLTVV.

This clone came up a few times. Germline and genes here are mouse. The read terminates 4 residues ahead of where the CDR3 ends, so the germline J gene completes it. V and J are TRBV13-3 and TRBJ2-5; D is possibly TRBD2 (6 bases). V was shortened by 5 bases and J by 2 bases, with 9 bases between the two germline ends. The CDR3 length is 13 residues. In germline, CDR1 is NNHDY, CDR2 SYVADS. The CDR3 spells CASSWTVQDTQYF. The CDR3 bases that were read are TGTGCCAGCAGCTGGACTGTCCAAGAC. The complete variable domain, with remaining parts taken from reference TRBV13-3 and TRBJ2-5, reads EAAVTQSPRSKVAVTGGKVTLSCHQTNNHDYMYWYRQDTGHGLRLIHYSYVADSTEKGDIPDGYKASRPSQENFSLILELASLSQTAVYFCASSWTVQDTQYFGPGTRLLVL.

This clone was found a few times. Any gene name here is a mouse gene name. The CDR3 extends 4 residues past the end of the read, so its final part is completed from the germline J gene. The chain combines TRBV5 with TRBJ2-1; TRBD1 might be the D (6 bases). This CDR3 contains 15 residues. Germline V gene data show CDR1 as LGHNA and CDR2 as YNLKQL (reference sequence). V lost 0 bases to trimming and J lost 4 bases, with 10 bases between them. The CDR3 spells CASSQEGRGYAEQFF. The covered CDR3 bases are TGTGCCAGCAGCCAAGAAGGAAGGGGGTATGCT.

This clone has just a few counts. Germline and genes here are mouse. The missing CDR3 end, 4 residues past where the read stops, is filled in from the germline J gene. The chain recombines TRBV1 with TRBJ1-2, with TRBD1 identical over 12 bases. The CDR3 has 17 amino acids. The V segment lost 4 bases and the J segment 0 bases; nucleotides outside the gene matches: 6. From germline, CDR1 is NSQYPW and CDR2 LRSPGD (reference sequence). The sequenced part of the CDR3 DNA is TGCACCTGCAGTGAACCGGGACAGGGGGCCCCAAACTCC. The encoded protein is CTCSEPGQGAPNS. The CDR3 in full is CTCSEPGQGAPNSDYTF.

Of note for this clone: Germline and genes: mouse. Sequencing ends 4 residues short of the CDR3 end; the germline J gene provides the rest. The gene calls are TRBV13-3 and TRBJ2-1; the match to TRBD1 covers 12 bases. In germline, CDR1 is NNHDY, CDR2 SYVADS. CDR3 length equals 16 residues. The CDR3 here is CASSDRDRGRGAEQFF. Incomplete CDR3 DNA: TGTGCCAGCAGTGACCGGGACAGGGGGCGCGGGGCT.

Comments on this clone: Here the gene names and germline are mouse. The sequenced part of the CDR3 DNA is TGTGCCAGCAGTATGCAGGTTCAAAAC. Translated, it gives CASSMQVQN. The complete CDR3 sequence is CASSMQVQNTLYF. This chain links TRBV19 with TRBJ2-4; no reliable D call. The CDR3 goes on 4 residues after the read ends, and that part is filled in from the germline J gene. There are 13 residues in the CDR3. The V end was cut by 2 bases, the J end by 2 bases, with 6 bases between. Looked up from germline, CDR1 is FNHDT and CDR2 is SITEND (reference sequence).

This clone was detected only a few times. All gene names here are mouse names. Other DNA sequences in this specimen translate into the identical CDR3. CDR3 DNA, as far as it was read: TGTGCCAGCAGTATAGACAGGGGGCGTAATTCGCCC. Protein sequence: CASSIDRGRNSP. The full CDR3 is CASSIDRGRNSPLYF. The gene calls are TRBV19 and TRBJ1-6, with TRBD1 identical over 9 bases. The DNA ends 3 residues before the CDR3 does, and the rest of the CDR3 is filled in from the germline J gene. TRBJ1-6 is noted as an ORF with a role that remains uncertain. V lost 0 bases to trimming and J lost 6 bases; unmatched junction nucleotides: 1. Germline-derived CDR1 and CDR2 are FNHDT and SITEND (reference sequence). CDR3 length equals 15 residues.

This clone was seen a few times. These gene names are mouse names. The CDR3 goes on 4 residues after the read ends, and that part is filled in from the germline J gene. The genes are TRBV19 and TRBJ2-1; 7 bases align to TRBD2. The germline V gene has CDR1 FNHDT and CDR2 SITEND (reference sequence). The CDR3 length is 12 residues. The CDR3 loop reads CPWGTVYAEQFF. CDR3 DNA (partial): TGTCCCTGGGGGACCGTCTATGCT.

This clone appeared a few times. Genes and germline are mouse. Sequencing ends 4 residues short of the CDR3 end; the germline J gene provides the rest. The V and J genes are TRBV13-3 and TRBJ1-2, with 11 bases identical to TRBD1. Germline lookup yields CDR1 NNHDY and CDR2 SYVADS. The CDR3 contains 14 residues. CDR3 sequence: CASSDRDRGTDYTF. The sequenced part of the CDR3 DNA is TGTGCCAGCAGTGACCGGGACAGGGGGACC.

This clone was seen only a few times. The germline and genes are mouse ones. The CDR3 end falls 4 residues outside the read, so it is completed with the germline J gene. Other DNA variants within this sample encode the same CDR3. J is TRBJ2-1 and V is TRBV13-1; a possible D gene is TRBD1 (5 bases). The germline V and J ends were trimmed by 0 bases and 6 bases, with 7 bases remaining between them. Germline assignment: CDR1 NSHNY and CDR2 SYGAGN. This CDR3 contains 13 residues. The part of the CDR3 DNA that was read is TGTGCCAGCAGTGATGCCAGGGTTGCT. Its translation: CASSDARVA. The entire CDR3 protein reads CASSDARVAEQFF.

This clone has more than one count but fewer than ten. The gene names here belong to mouse. The DNA ends 4 residues before the CDR3 does, and the rest of the CDR3 is filled in from the germline J gene. This rearrangement joins TRBV19 to TRBJ2-2; 7 positions agree with TRBD1. V shed 7 bases, J shed 0 bases, and the junction held 0 bases outside the gene matches. The CDR3 runs to 13 residues. CDR1 FNHDT and CDR2 SITEND come from the germline V gene (reference sequence). The CDR3 sequence is CASQGANTGQLYF. The covered CDR3 bases are TGTGCCAGCCAGGGGGCAAACACCGGG.

A word on this clone: The gene symbols are mouse symbols. From the germline J gene comes the end of the CDR3, since the read stops 4 residues before it. This sample includes further DNA sequences coding for the same CDR3. This chain uses TRBV19 with TRBJ2-1; 7 nucleotides match TRBD2. The CDR3 spans 14 residues. Germline V CDR1 and CDR2: FNHDT, SITEND (reference sequence). Trimming removed 2 bases from V and 2 bases from J; junction bases left unmatched: 1. The DNA read from the CDR3 is TGTGCCAGCAGTATCGGGGGGGACTATGCT. Amino acid sequence: CASSIGGDYA. The entire CDR3 is CASSIGGDYAEQFF. The complete variable domain, with remaining parts taken from reference TRBV19 and TRBJ2-1, reads GGIITQTPKFLIGQEGQKLTLKCQQNFNHDTMYWYRQDSGKGLRLIYYSITENDLQKGDLSEGYDASREKKSSFSLTVTSAQKNEMAVFLCASSIGGDYAEQFFGPGTRLTVL.

This clone has just a few counts. Mouse gene names apply. Read coverage stops 4 residues before the CDR3 terminus; the germline J gene supplies the remainder. The sample contains more than one DNA sequence encoding this CDR3. The chain uses TRBV13-2 and TRBJ2-5; D might be TRBD2 (6 bases). The germline V gene has CDR1 NNHNN and CDR2 SYGAGS (reference sequence). The CDR3 contains 14 residues. This CDR3 is CASGDGGGGDTQYF. The part of the CDR3 DNA that was read is TGTGCCAGCGGTGACGGTGGGGGTGGGGAC.

The table lists this clone with a few counts. Gene names and germline match the mouse. The CDR3 end falls 3 residues outside the read, so it is completed with the germline J gene. This chain links TRBV13-2 with TRBJ1-6; 8 bases line up with TRBD1. TRBJ1-6 is an ORF for which the function is uncertain. CDR1 is NNHNN and CDR2 is SYGAGS in the germline V gene (reference sequence). The CDR3 runs to 15 residues. Losses at the gene ends were 2 bases for V and 8 bases for J; bases not matched to a gene: 6. CDR3 region: CASGEGQGLYSPLYF. The DNA read from the CDR3 is TGTGCCAGCGGTGAAGGACAGGGACTCTATTCGCCC.

Comments on this clone: Gene names denote mouse genes. The sequence runs out 4 residues before the end of the CDR3; the remainder is reconstructed from the germline J gene. Other nucleotide sequences from this sample produce the same CDR3. The chain carries TRBV19 and TRBJ2-5, with a possible D match to TRBD1 (6 bases). CDR3 size: 13 residues. V was cut by 5 bases and J by 3 bases, with 10 bases left in between. Per the germline V gene, CDR1 is FNHDT and CDR2 is SITEND (reference sequence). CDR3 sequence reads: CASRPGQQDTQYF. Incomplete CDR3 DNA: TGTGCCAGCAGGCCGGGACAACAAGAC.

This clone was observed a few times. Gene and germline names: mouse. The sequenced fragment ends 4 residues before the CDR3 boundary, so the rest is inferred from the germline J gene. The chain joins TRBV1 to TRBJ2-3; TRBD1 agrees at 9 bases. V lost 4 bases to trimming and J lost 1 base; unmatched junction nucleotides: 6. This CDR3 is built from 16 residues. Germline CDR1 NSQYPW, CDR2 LRSPGD (reference sequence). The DNA read from the CDR3 is TGCACCTGCAGTGTACAGGGGGCGGGAGGTGCAGAA. Amino acids: CTCSVQGAGGAE. The full-length CDR3 reads as CTCSVQGAGGAETLYF.

The table lists this clone with a few counts. The genes and germline here are from mouse. The CDR3 goes on 4 residues after the read ends, and that part is filled in from the germline J gene. Other DNA sequences from this sample encode an identical CDR3 as well. The rearrangement joins TRBV5 to TRBJ2-3; unclear D gene. The V and J ends lost 0 bases and 0 bases respectively, with 7 bases between them. The CDR3 runs to 15 residues. Germline V gene sequence: CDR1 LGHNA, CDR2 YNLKQL (reference sequence). The part of the CDR3 DNA that was read is TGTGCCAGCAGCCAAGATCTACTCAGTGCAGAA. Translation: CASSQDLLSAE. The CDR3 in full is CASSQDLLSAETLYF.

This clone appeared a few times. Germline and genes: mouse. The sequence runs out 4 residues before the end of the CDR3; the remainder is reconstructed from the germline J gene. The chain uses TRBV1 and TRBJ2-2; 7 bases agree with TRBD2. V shed 0 bases and J 6 bases; nucleotides not matched to a gene: 1. The CDR3 contains 14 residues. Germline V CDR1 and CDR2: NSQYPW, LRSPGD (reference sequence). CDR3 sequence reads: CTCSADGGSGQLYF. CDR3 bases read: TGCACCTGCAGTGCAGATGGGGGGTCCGGG.

This clone has just a few counts. Mouse germline and gene names are used. Incomplete CDR3 DNA: TGTGCCAGCAGTGATGGACAGGGGCCTAATTCGCCC. Protein product: CASSDGQGPNSP. The whole CDR3 region reads CASSDGQGPNSPLYF. This chain uses TRBV13-1 with TRBJ1-6; 8 nucleotides line up with TRBD1. From the germline J gene comes the end of the CDR3, since the read stops 3 residues before it. TRBJ1-6 is designated an ORF whose function remains uncertain. CDR3 size: 15 residues. The germline gives CDR1 NSHNY, CDR2 SYGAGN. J gave up 6 bases and V 0 bases, and 2 bases lay outside the gene matches.

Of note for this clone: The germline and genes are mouse ones. The read terminates 4 residues before the CDR3 end, so the remaining end is supplied by the germline J gene. Other DNA sequences in this specimen translate into the identical CDR3. The chain is built from TRBV31 and TRBJ1-2; 8 nucleotides match TRBD1. Looked up from germline, CDR1 is GKSSPN and CDR2 is SITVG. This CDR3 is built from 14 residues. Trimming removed 0 bases from V and 2 bases from J; junction bases left unmatched: 2. The covered CDR3 bases are TGTGCCTGGAGTCTCAGGACAGGGAACTCC. Residues: CAWSLRTGNS. The entire CDR3 is CAWSLRTGNSDYTF.